The 17 T cell receptor beta chains reported below all come from one sample, sequenced in a study of response to subunit inactivated influenza vaccine. TCRdb ran MiXCR on the RT-PCR reads and lists one entry per CDR3 protein. The sample consists of fewer than 600,000 distinct CDR3 sequences, roughly 7.6% of them appearing once. The specimen was PBMCs from blood, collected approximately 25 months after vaccination. The receptors here all came from a man between 50 and 75 years old who received an inactivated influenza vaccine.

This clonotype came up a few times. The rearrangement joins TRBV20-1 to TRBJ2-7; TRBD1 is a possible D gene (6 bases). Germline-derived CDR1 and CDR2 are DFQATT and SNEGSKA (reference sequence). The CDR3 is 12 amino acids. Trimming left V 0 bases short and J 5 bases short, with 8 bases between. CDR3 residues: CSARDQGNEQYF. Here the CDR3 DNA reads TGCAGTGCTAGAGACCAGGGGAACGAGCAGTACTTC.

This clonotype appeared a few times. The rearrangement joins TRBV5-1 to TRBJ1-4; weak D call: TRBD1 (5 bases). V was pared by 0 bases and J by 6 bases, with 12 bases between. The CDR3 totals 15 residues. In germline, CDR1 is SGHRS, CDR2 YFSETQ. The CDR3 reads CASSLGGRSDEKLFF. Written as DNA, the CDR3 is TGCGCCAGCAGCTTGGGGGGACGGTCTGATGAAAAACTGTTTTTT.

The CDR3 here is CASSLGGGARNEQFF. CDR3 coding DNA: TGTGCCAGCAGTTTAGGGGGGGGGGCCAGGAATGAGCAGTTCTTC. The V gene is TRBV12-3 or TRBV12-4, the J gene TRBJ2-1, with D perhaps TRBD2 (7 bases). V was trimmed by 1 base and J by 7 bases, leaving 14 bases between them. This CDR3 comprises 15 residues.

This clonotype turned up a few times. The chain combines TRBV5-1 with TRBJ1-4; tentatively, D is TRBD1 (5 bases). With 1 base removed from V and 4 bases from J, the gap between germline ends came to 8 bases. Per germline, CDR1 SGHRS and CDR2 YFSETQ. The CDR3 spans 14 residues. The CDR3 here is CASSLFRDNEKLFF. CDR3 nucleotides: TGCGCCAGCAGCTTGTTCAGGGATAATGAAAAACTGTTTTTT.

The chain links TRBV12-3 or TRBV12-4 to TRBJ2-5; unclear D gene. Trimming took off 11 bases at V and 10 bases at J, with 41 bases between the two ends. This CDR3 is built from 19 residues. The CDR3: CAFCFRSTRSLQVAKGQYF. CDR3 bases: TGTGCCTTCTGTTTTAGATCGACGCGGAGCCTTCAAGTGGCTAAGGGCCAGTACTTC.

This clonotype showed up just a few times. This rearrangement joins TRBV5-1 to TRBJ2-7; TRBD2 might be the D (6 bases). With 0 bases removed from V and 2 bases from J, the gap between germline ends came to 9 bases. The CDR3 has 14 amino acids. Germline values: CDR1 SGHRS, CDR2 YFSETQ. The CDR3 DNA sequence: TGCGCCAGCAGCTTGGGGAGGGCACCCTACGAGCAGTACTTC. It yields the protein CASSLGRAPYEQYF.

This clonotype appeared a few times. CDR3 DNA sequence: TGTGCCAGCAGCCAAGGAGGCTCAGGACTAGTCGAGGGTGAGCAGTTCTTC. This gives the protein CASSQGGSGLVEGEQFF. V is TRBV4-2 and J is TRBJ2-1; 7 nucleotides agree with TRBD2. Germline CDR1 LGHNA, CDR2 YNFKEQ. Trimming took 1 base from V and 9 from J; bases not matched to a gene: 15. The CDR3 is made up of 17 amino acids.

This clonotype occurred a few times. This sequence joins TRBV20-1 and TRBJ2-4, with 12 bases matching TRBD2. Per the germline V gene, CDR1 is DFQATT and CDR2 is SNEGSKA (reference sequence). Unmatched junction bases numbered 4, after V lost 0 bases and J lost 4 bases. The CDR3 is 16 amino acids. The CDR3 reads CSAREIGTSGKNIQYF. CDR3 DNA: TGCAGTGCTAGAGAGATAGGGACTAGCGGGAAAAACATTCAGTACTTC.

This clonotype was picked up a small number of times. V is TRBV20-1 and J is TRBJ2-1; either TRBD1 or TRBD2 may fit D (5 bases each). The CDR3 totals 16 residues. Per the germline V gene, CDR1 is DFQATT and CDR2 is SNEGSKA (reference sequence). V was shortened by 3 bases and J by 6 bases, with 21 bases between the two germline ends. The CDR3 region has the DNA TGCAGTGCTAGCTCCGGGACCACTAAATTCCCCAATGAGCAGTTCTTC. It is translated as CSASSGTTKFPNEQFF.

The CDR3, as DNA: TGTGCCAGCAGCTTCTTAGGGGGACGGGAAGAGACCCAGTACTTC. It is translated as CASSFLGGREETQYF. V usage is TRBV7-9 and J usage is TRBJ2-5; maybe TRBD1 (6 bases). Deletions cut 3 bases from V and 3 bases from J, with 14 bases between. The CDR3 totals 15 residues. Germline V gives CDR1 SEHNR, CDR2 FQNEAQ (reference sequence).

The chain joins TRBV12-3 or TRBV12-4 to TRBJ2-5, with 7 bases fitting TRBD1. With 5 bases clipped from V and 5 bases from J, the junction kept 5 bases outside the gene matches. This CDR3 contains 13 residues. In DNA form, the CDR3 reads TGTGCCAGCAGTACAGGGGAACGGGAGACCCAGTACTTC. Translated, it gives CASSTGERETQYF.

This clonotype has just a few counts. V gene TRBV6-1 combines with J gene TRBJ2-7; weak D call: TRBD2 (7 bases). V was trimmed by 5 bases and J by 3 bases, leaving 14 bases between them. In germline, CDR1 is MNHNS, CDR2 SASEGT. This CDR3 spans 14 amino acids. Here the CDR3 reads CASSRGAVGYEQYF. The CDR3 DNA follows: TGTGCCAGCAGTCGGGGGGCAGTTGGCTACGAGCAGTACTTC.

This clonotype appeared a few times. The V and J genes are TRBV5-6 and TRBJ2-7; D is perhaps TRBD1 (6 bases). Trimming removed 3 bases from V and 2 bases from J, with 12 bases in between. Germline CDR1 and CDR2: SGHDT and YYEEEE. This CDR3 spans 14 amino acids. As DNA, the CDR3 is TGTGCCAGCAGCTGGGGACACCAGGCCTACGAGCAGTACTTC. It yields the protein CASSWGHQAYEQYF.

In its sample, this clonotype was seen many times. The CDR3 sequence is CASSVGGANEQFF. In nucleotides, the CDR3 is TGTGCCAGCAGCGTAGGCGGGGCAAATGAGCAGTTCTTC. The genes are TRBV9 and TRBJ2-1; D is possibly TRBD2 (6 bases). V lost 0 bases and J lost 7, with 8 bases in between. This CDR3 comprises 13 residues. Germline assignment: CDR1 SGDLS and CDR2 YYNGEE.

This chain joins TRBV7-8 and TRBJ2-3; TRBD2 matches at 7 bases. Germline V CDR1 and CDR2: SGHVS, FQNEAQ. The CDR3 extends over 15 amino acids. The ends lost 5 bases at V and 1 base at J; junction bases unmatched: 6. The CDR3 here is CASSPTGRGTDTQYF. Written as DNA, the CDR3 is TGTGCCAGCAGCCCTACGGGGAGGGGCACAGATACGCAGTATTTT.

The sample holds a few counts of this clonotype. The chain links TRBV11-2 to TRBJ2-5; the D gene is possibly TRBD1 (6 bases). Germline CDR1 and CDR2: SGHAT and FQNNGV. This CDR3 spans 15 amino acids. The V gene lost 5 bases and the J gene lost 7 bases, with 20 bases spanning the gap. The CDR3 sequence is CASSTGTRALRTQYF. The CDR3 DNA sequence: TGTGCCAGCAGCACCGGGACACGGGCACTCCGGACCCAGTACTTC.

This clonotype was picked up a small number of times. V and J are TRBV19 and TRBJ1-1; a weak D match, TRBD1 (6 bases). This CDR3 has 16 residues. CDR1 is LNHDA, CDR2 SQIVND, per germline (reference sequence). The CDR3 region has the DNA TGTGCTCTCTATCAGAGGTTCAGGGGCATGAACACTGAAGCTTTCTTT. This sequence encodes CALYQRFRGMNTEAFF.